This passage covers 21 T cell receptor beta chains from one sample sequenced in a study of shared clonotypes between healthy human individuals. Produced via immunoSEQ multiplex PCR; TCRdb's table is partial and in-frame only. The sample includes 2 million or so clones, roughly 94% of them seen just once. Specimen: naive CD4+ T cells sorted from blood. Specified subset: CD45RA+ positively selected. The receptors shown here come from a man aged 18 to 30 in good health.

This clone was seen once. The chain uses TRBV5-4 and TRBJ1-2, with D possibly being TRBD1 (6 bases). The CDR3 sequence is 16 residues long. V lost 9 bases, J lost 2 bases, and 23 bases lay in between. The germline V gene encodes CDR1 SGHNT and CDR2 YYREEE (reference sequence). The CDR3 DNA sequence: TGTGCCATACCGGGACAAACGACGGGGCCGAACTATGGCTACACCTTC. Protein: CAIPGQTTGPNYGYTF.

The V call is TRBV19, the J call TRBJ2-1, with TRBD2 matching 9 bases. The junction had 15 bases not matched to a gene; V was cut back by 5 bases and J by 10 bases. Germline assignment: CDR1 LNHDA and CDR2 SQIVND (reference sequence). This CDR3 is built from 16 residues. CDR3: CASSYFTGLAIGEQFF. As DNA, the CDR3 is TGTGCCAGTAGTTACTTTACGGGACTAGCCATCGGGGAGCAGTTCTTC.

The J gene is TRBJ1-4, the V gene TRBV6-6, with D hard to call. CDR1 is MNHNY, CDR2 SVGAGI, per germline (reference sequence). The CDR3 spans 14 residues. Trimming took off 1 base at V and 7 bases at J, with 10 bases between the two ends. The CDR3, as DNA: TGTGCCAGCAGTTACTTCTCGGCTGGTGAAAAACTGTTTTTT. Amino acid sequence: CASSYFSAGEKLFF.

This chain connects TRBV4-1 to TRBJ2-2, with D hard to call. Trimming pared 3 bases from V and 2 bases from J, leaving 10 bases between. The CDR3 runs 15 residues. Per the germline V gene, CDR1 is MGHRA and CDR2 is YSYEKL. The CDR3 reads CASSQAPHNTGELFF. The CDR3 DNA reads TGCGCCAGCAGCCAGGCCCCTCATAACACCGGGGAGCTGTTTTTT.

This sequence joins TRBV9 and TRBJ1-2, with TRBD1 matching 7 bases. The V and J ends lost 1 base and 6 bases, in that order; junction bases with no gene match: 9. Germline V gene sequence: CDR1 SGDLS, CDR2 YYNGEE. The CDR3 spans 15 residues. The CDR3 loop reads CASSVLQGIADGYTF. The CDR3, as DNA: TGTGCCAGCAGCGTACTACAGGGGATTGCGGATGGCTACACCTTC.

CDR3 bases: TGTGCCAGCAGTGACTCGGATGGTTCACCCCTCCACTTT. It encodes CASSDSDGSPLHF. V and J are TRBV6-1 and TRBJ1-6; D is undetermined. The CDR3 length is 13 residues. Germline assignment: CDR1 MNHNS and CDR2 SASEGT. Trimming cost V 3 bases and J 9 bases, with 9 bases left between them.

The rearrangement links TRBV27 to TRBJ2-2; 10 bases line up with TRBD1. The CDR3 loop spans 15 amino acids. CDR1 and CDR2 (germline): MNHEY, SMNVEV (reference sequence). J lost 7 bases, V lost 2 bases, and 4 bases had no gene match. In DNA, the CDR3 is TGTGCCAGCAGTTTAAGGACAGGGGGAAGCGGGGAGCTGTTTTTT. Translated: CASSLRTGGSGELFF.

For the CDR3, the DNA is TGTGCCAGCAGCTTAGTGTTCGCCTACGAGCAGTACTTC. This encodes CASSLVFAYEQYF. The V gene is TRBV7-9, the J gene TRBJ2-7; D is ambiguous. Germline loops: CDR1 SEHNR, CDR2 FQNEAQ (reference sequence). The CDR3 loop spans 13 amino acids. The V end lost 1 base, the J end lost 2 bases, and 6 bases lay between the germline ends.

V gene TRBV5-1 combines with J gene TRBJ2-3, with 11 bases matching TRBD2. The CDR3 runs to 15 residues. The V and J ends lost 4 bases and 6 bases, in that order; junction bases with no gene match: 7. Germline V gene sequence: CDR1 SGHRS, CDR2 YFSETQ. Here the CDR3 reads CASSQGLAGPDTQYF. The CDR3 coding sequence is TGCGCCAGCAGCCAAGGACTAGCGGGCCCCGATACGCAGTATTTT. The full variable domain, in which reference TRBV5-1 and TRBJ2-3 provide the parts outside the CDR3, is KAGVTQTPRYLIKTRGQQVTLSCSPISGHRSVSWYQQTPGQGLQFLFEYFSETQRNKGNFPGRFSGRQFSNSRSEMNVSTLELGDSALYLCASSQGLAGPDTQYFGPGTRLTVL.

The CDR3 region has the DNA TGTGCCAGCAGCGCTCGACAGGGCGCAATCTATGGCTACACCTTC. Protein product: CASSARQGAIYGYTF. The chain combines TRBV9 with TRBJ1-2; TRBD1 matches at 7 bases. V dropped 3 bases and J dropped 4; count of bases not matched to a gene: 9. The germline gives CDR1 SGDLS, CDR2 YYNGEE. The CDR3 is made up of 15 amino acids.

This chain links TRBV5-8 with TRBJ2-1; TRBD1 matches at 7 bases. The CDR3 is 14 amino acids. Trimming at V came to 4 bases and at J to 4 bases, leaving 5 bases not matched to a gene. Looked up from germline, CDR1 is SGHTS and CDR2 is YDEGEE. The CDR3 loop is CASSPKGQYNEQFF. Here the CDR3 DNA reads TGTGCCAGCAGCCCAAAGGGACAGTACAATGAGCAGTTCTTC.

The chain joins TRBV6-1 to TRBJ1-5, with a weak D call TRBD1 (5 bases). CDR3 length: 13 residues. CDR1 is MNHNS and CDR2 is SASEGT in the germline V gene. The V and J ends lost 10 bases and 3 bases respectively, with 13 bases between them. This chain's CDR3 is CATCWGNNQPQHF. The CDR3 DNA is TGTGCCACTTGCTGGGGGAACAATCAGCCCCAGCATTTT.

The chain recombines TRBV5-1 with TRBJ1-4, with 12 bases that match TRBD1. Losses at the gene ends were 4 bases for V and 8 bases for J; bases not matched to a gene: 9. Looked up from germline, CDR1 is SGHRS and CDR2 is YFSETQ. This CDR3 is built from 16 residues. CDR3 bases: TGCGCCAGCAGCCCGGGACAGGGGGCCCGGGTAGAAAAACTGTTTTTT. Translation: CASSPGQGARVEKLFF.

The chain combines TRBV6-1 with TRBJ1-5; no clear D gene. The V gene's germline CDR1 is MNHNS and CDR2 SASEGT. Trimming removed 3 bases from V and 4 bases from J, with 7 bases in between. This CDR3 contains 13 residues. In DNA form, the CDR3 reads TGTGCCAGCAGTGAGGCAGCAAATCAGCCCCAGCATTTT. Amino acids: CASSEAANQPQHF.

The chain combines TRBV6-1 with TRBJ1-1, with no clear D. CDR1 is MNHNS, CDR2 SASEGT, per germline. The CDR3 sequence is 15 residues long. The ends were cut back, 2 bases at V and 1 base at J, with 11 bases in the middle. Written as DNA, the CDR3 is TGTGCCAGCAGTGAAAACCCGGTGGGGAACACTGAAGCTTTCTTT. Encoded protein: CASSENPVGNTEAFF.

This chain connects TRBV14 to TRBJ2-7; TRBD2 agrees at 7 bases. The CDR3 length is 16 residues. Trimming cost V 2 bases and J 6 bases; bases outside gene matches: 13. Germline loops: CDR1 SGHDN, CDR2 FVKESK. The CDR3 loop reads CASSQLAGYGTTEQYF. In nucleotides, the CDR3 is TGTGCCAGCAGCCAACTGGCAGGGTATGGGACTACCGAGCAGTACTTC.

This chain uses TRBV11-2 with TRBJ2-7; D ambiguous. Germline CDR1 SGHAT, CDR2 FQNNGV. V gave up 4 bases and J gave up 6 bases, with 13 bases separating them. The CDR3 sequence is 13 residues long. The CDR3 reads CASSSTWDFEQYF. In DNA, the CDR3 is TGTGCCAGCAGCTCCACCTGGGATTTCGAGCAGTACTTC. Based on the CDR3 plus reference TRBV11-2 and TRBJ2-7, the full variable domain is EAGVAQSPRYKIIEKRQSVAFWCNPISGHATLYWYQQILGQGPKLLIQFQNNGVVDDSQLPKDRFSAERLKGVDSTLKIQPAKLEDSAVYLCASSSTWDFEQYFGPGTRLTVT.

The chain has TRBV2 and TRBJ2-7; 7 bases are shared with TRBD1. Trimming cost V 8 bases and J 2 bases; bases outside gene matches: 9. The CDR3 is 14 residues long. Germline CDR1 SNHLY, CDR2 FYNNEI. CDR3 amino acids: CASGDWDRPYEQYF. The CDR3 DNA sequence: TGTGCCAGCGGGGATTGGGACAGACCCTACGAGCAGTACTTC.

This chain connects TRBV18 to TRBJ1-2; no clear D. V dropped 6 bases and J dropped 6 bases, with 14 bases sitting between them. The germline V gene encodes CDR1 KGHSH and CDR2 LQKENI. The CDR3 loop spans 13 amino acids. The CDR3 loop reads CASSDQLGNGYTF. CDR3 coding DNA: TGTGCCAGCTCCGACCAGTTGGGGAATGGCTACACCTTC. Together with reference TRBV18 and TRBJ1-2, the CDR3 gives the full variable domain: NAGVMQNPRHLVRRRGQEARLRCSPMKGHSHVYWYRQLPEEGLKFMVYLQKENIIDESGMPKERFSAEFPKEGPSILRIQQVVRGDSAAYFCASSDQLGNGYTFGSGTRLTVV.

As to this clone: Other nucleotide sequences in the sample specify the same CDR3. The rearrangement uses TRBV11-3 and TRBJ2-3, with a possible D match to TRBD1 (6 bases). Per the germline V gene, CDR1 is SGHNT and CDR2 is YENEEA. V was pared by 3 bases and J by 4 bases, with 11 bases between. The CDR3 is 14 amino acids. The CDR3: CASSLGQGPDTQYF. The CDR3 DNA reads TGTGCCAGCAGCTTGGGTCAGGGGCCAGATACGCAGTATTTT.

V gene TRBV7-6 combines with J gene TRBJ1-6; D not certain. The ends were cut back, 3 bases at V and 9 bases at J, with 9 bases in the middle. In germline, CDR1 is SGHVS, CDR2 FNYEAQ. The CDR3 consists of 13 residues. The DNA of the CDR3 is TGTGCCAGCAGCTTCGATTCCGTTTCACCCCTCCACTTT. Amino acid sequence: CASSFDSVSPLHF.